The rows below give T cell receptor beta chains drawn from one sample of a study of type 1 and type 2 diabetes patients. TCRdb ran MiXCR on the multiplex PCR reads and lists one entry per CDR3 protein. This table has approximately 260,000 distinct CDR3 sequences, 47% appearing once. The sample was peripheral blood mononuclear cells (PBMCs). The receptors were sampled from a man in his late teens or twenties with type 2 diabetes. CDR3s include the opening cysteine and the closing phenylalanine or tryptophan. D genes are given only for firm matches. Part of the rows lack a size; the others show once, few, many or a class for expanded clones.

cdr3_aa: CATNAGGSYNEQFF
cdr3_nt: TGTGCCACCAACGCAGGGGGTTCCTACAATGAGCAGTTCTTC
clone_size: NA
v_call: TRBV15
d_call: TRBD1
j_call: TRBJ2-1

cdr3_aa: CASSHDSNSGNTIYF
cdr3_nt: TGTGCCAGCAGCCACGACAGTAACTCTGGAAACACCATATATTTT
clone_size: NA
v_call: TRBV11-3
d_call: NA
j_call: TRBJ1-3

cdr3_aa: CATSDSRRTSYNEQFF
cdr3_nt: TGTGCCACCAGTGATTCGAGGAGGACCTCCTACAATGAGCAGTTCTTC
clone_size: NA
v_call: TRBV24-1
d_call: NA
j_call: TRBJ2-1

cdr3_aa: CASSRDYPKETQYF
cdr3_nt: TGTGCCAGCTCACGAGACTACCCAAAAGAGACCCAGTACTTC
clone_size: NA
v_call: TRBV18
d_call: NA
j_call: TRBJ2-5

cdr3_aa: CASSLAGANTIYF
cdr3_nt: TGTGCCAGCAGCCTAGCGGGCGCAAACACCATATATTTT
clone_size: few
v_call: TRBV7-2
d_call: NA
j_call: TRBJ1-3

cdr3_aa: CASSPMRDIGYTF
cdr3_nt: TGTGCCAGCAGCCCTATGCGGGATATAGGCTACACCTTC
clone_size: NA
v_call: TRBV7-6
d_call: NA
j_call: TRBJ1-2

cdr3_aa: CASSQGQSTYGYTF
cdr3_nt: TGTGCCAGCAGCCAAGGACAGTCGACCTATGGCTACACCTTC
clone_size: once
v_call: TRBV9
d_call: NA
j_call: TRBJ1-2

cdr3_aa: CATTIRTGASTDTQYF
cdr3_nt: TGTGCCACCACCATAAGGACCGGTGCTAGCACAGATACGCAGTATTTT
clone_size: few
v_call: TRBV2
d_call: NA
j_call: TRBJ2-3

cdr3_aa: CASSIPRGRHTSNYGYTF
cdr3_nt: TGTGCCAGTAGTATACCCAGGGGGCGTCATACATCTAACTATGGCTACACCTTC
clone_size: NA
v_call: TRBV19
d_call: TRBD1
j_call: TRBJ1-2

cdr3_aa: CASSVRGGTGELFF
cdr3_nt: TGTGCCAGCAGTGTGAGGGGAGGTACCGGGGAGCTGTTTTTT
clone_size: few
v_call: TRBV6-4
d_call: NA
j_call: TRBJ2-2

cdr3_aa: CASSEGVATEAFF
cdr3_nt: TGTGCCAGCAGTGAAGGGGTGGCCACTGAAGCTTTCTTT
clone_size: NA
v_call: TRBV6-5
d_call: NA
j_call: TRBJ1-1

cdr3_aa: CASSLGGHEQYF
cdr3_nt: TGCGCCAGCAGCTTGGGAGGCCATGAGCAGTACTTC
clone_size: few
v_call: TRBV5-1
d_call: NA
j_call: TRBJ2-7

cdr3_aa: CASSPFGSTTDTQYF
cdr3_nt: TGTGCCAGTAGCCCATTCGGGAGCACCACAGATACGCAGTATTTT
clone_size: NA
v_call: TRBV19
d_call: NA
j_call: TRBJ2-3

cdr3_aa: CASSQSSRTDTQYF
cdr3_nt: TGTGCCAGCAGCCAGTCCTCGCGTACAGATACGCAGTATTTT
clone_size: NA
v_call: TRBV7-2
d_call: NA
j_call: TRBJ2-3